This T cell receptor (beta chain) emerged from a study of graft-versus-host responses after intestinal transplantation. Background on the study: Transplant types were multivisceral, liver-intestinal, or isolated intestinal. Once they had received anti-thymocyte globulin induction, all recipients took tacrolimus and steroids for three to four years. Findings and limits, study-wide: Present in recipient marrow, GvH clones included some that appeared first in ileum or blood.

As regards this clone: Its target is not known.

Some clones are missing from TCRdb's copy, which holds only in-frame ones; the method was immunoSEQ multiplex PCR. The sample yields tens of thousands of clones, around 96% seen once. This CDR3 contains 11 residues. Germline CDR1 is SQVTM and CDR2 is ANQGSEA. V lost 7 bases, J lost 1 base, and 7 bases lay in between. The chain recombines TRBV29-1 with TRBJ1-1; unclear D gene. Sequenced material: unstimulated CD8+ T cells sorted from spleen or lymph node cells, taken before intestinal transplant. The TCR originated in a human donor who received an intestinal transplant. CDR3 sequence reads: CSADKNTEAFF. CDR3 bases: TGCAGCGCCGATAAGAACACTGAAGCTTTCTTT.